Detailed here is one T cell receptor beta chain. V lost 5 bases to trimming and J lost 0 bases, with 13 bases between them. Germline loops: CDR1 MDHEN, CDR2 SYDVKM. The CDR3 contains 16 residues. This specimen belongs to a study of OX40 agonist ivuxolimab in advanced cancers. TCRdb's table, derived via immunoSEQ multiplex PCR, lists solely in-frame clones and lacks some. The sample lists some 12,000 clones; around four fifths were seen once. This sequence was found in an adult with an advanced solid tumor such as melanoma, head and neck, liver or kidney cancer. The specimen was CD4+ or CD8+ T cells sorted from blood, collected in a trial of the OX40 agonist ivuxolimab. The J gene is TRBJ1-4, the V gene TRBV28; D is unclear. The DNA of the CDR3 is TGTGCCAGCAGTACGTACGACATCGCAACTAATGAAAAACTGTTTTTT. Its translation: CASSTYDIATNEKLFF.